Below are 27 T cell receptor beta chains sequenced from a single sample in a study of CD8 T cells in Susac syndrome. A quantity of roughly 0.5 to 1 ug RNA underwent reverse transcription using random hexamers. TCRdb used MiXCR to reprocess the immunoSEQ multiplex PCR reads, holding one entry per CDR3 protein. Of 150,000 to 250,000 distinct CDR3 sequences detected, about 95% appear once; the ten largest clones hold about 0.09%. Sequencing used CD4+ T cells from PBMCs. The receptor set was obtained from a human donor with multiple sclerosis.

This clonotype was seen once. The V and J genes are TRBV24-1 and TRBJ2-3; D unclear. The CDR3 length is 12 residues. Germline V gene lookup returns CDR1 KGHDR and CDR2 SFDVKD. Trimming took 5 bases from V and 5 from J, leaving 7 bases between them. CDR3 region: CATSGPGDTQYF. Written as DNA, the CDR3 is TGTGCCACCAGTGGACCGGGAGATACGCAGTATTTT.

This clonotype appeared once. The rearrangement links TRBV20-1 to TRBJ2-5; perhaps TRBD2 as D (5 bases). V was cut by 6 bases and J by 4 bases, with 9 bases left in between. The germline CDR1 and CDR2 sequences are DFQATT and SNEGSKA (reference sequence). CDR3 size: 11 residues. The CDR3 sequence: CSADRGETQYF. CDR3 coding DNA: TGCAGTGCCGACCGGGGAGAGACCCAGTACTTC.

The chain recombines TRBV27 with TRBJ2-4; 7 nucleotides align to TRBD1. The CDR3 totals 16 residues. Germline trimming cut 5 bases from V and 7 bases from J; bases unmatched to any gene: 14. Germline V CDR1 and CDR2: MNHEY, SMNVEV (reference sequence). The CDR3, as DNA: TGTGCCAGCAGTCTTAGGTTGGGGGACAGAGTTAACATTCAGTACTTC. Translating it yields CASSLRLGDRVNIQYF.

V is TRBV20-1 and J is TRBJ1-1, with D perhaps TRBD1 (6 bases). Germline CDR1 reads DFQATT; CDR2 reads SNEGSKA (reference sequence). Trimming removed 5 bases at V and 4 bases at J, with 11 bases between. The CDR3 consists of 12 residues. CDR3 region: CSAGGGITEAFF. The DNA of the CDR3 is TGCAGTGCTGGGGGGGGCATCACTGAAGCTTTCTTT.

The chain joins TRBV19 to TRBJ2-7; no clear D. The CDR3 totals 13 residues. V lost 5 bases and J lost 3, with 11 bases in between. Germline CDR1 reads LNHDA; CDR2 reads SQIVND (reference sequence). As DNA, the CDR3 is TGTGCCAGTAGTTCGTCCCCCCTCTACGAGCAGTACTTC. Encoded protein: CASSSSPLYEQYF.

V is TRBV7-3 and J is TRBJ2-5, with 11 bases lining up with TRBD1. In germline, CDR1 is SGHTA, CDR2 FQGTGA. J gave up 4 bases and V 3 bases, and 4 bases lay outside the gene matches. The CDR3 extends over 15 amino acids. The CDR3, as DNA: TGTGCCAGCAGCTTCTCCGGGACAGGGGGAGAGACCCAGTACTTC. This translates into CASSFSGTGGETQYF.

The chain has TRBV6-1 and TRBJ2-2; D unresolved. CDR1 and CDR2 (germline): MNHNS, SASEGT. V lost 5 bases and J lost 0, with 16 bases in between. The CDR3 has 17 residues. CDR3 in DNA: TGTGCCAGCAGTAGGGCACCTGTCCTCGCGAACACCGGGGAGCTGTTTTTT. It encodes CASSRAPVLANTGELFF.

This sequence joins TRBV7-9 and TRBJ2-1; D gene unclear. In germline, CDR1 is SEHNR, CDR2 FQNEAQ (reference sequence). Deletions cut 5 bases from V and 5 bases from J, with 13 bases between. The CDR3 is made up of 14 amino acids. CDR3 region: CASSHPGRNNEQFF. CDR3 DNA sequence: TGTGCCAGCAGCCACCCGGGTAGGAACAATGAGCAGTTCTTC.

The chain is built from TRBV7-9 and TRBJ2-7; 8 bases line up with TRBD1. The CDR3 runs to 13 residues. Germline trimming cut 3 bases from V and 6 bases from J; bases unmatched to any gene: 4. Germline V gene data show CDR1 as SEHNR and CDR2 as FQNEAQ (reference sequence). The DNA of the CDR3 is TGTGCCAGCAGCTTTGGGACAGGAGGCGAGCAGTACTTC. Its protein is CASSFGTGGEQYF. Variable domain in full (rest from reference TRBV7-9 and TRBJ2-7): DTGVSQNPRHKITKRGQNVTFRCDPISEHNRLYWYRQTLGQGPEFLTYFQNEAQLEKSRLLSDRFSAERPKGSFSTLEIQRTEQGDSAMYLCASSFGTGGEQYFGPGTRLTVT.

V gene TRBV4-1 combines with J gene TRBJ2-7, with 7 positions matching TRBD1. V lost 5 bases, J lost 2 bases, and 9 bases stayed unmatched. Germline values: CDR1 MGHRA, CDR2 YSYEKL. This CDR3 is 15 amino acids long. CDR3 coding DNA: TGCGCCAGCAGCTCATCCCGGGACAGACCCTACGAGCAGTACTTC. Translated, it gives CASSSSRDRPYEQYF.

The CDR3 loop is CASSLGLGGSYNEQFF. Written as DNA, the CDR3 is TGCGCCAGCAGCTTGGGGTTGGGGGGCTCCTACAATGAGCAGTTCTTC. V is TRBV5-1 and J is TRBJ2-1; weak D call: TRBD2 (6 bases). The length of the CDR3 is 16 residues. V was trimmed by 0 bases and J by 0 bases, leaving 10 bases between them. Germline V gene lookup returns CDR1 SGHRS and CDR2 YFSETQ. Full variable domain (rest looked up from reference TRBV5-1 and TRBJ2-1): KAGVTQTPRYLIKTRGQQVTLSCSPISGHRSVSWYQQTPGQGLQFLFEYFSETQRNKGNFPGRFSGRQFSNSRSEMNVSTLELGDSALYLCASSLGLGGSYNEQFFGPGTRLTVL.

The rearrangement links TRBV24-1 to TRBJ2-1; 9 bases are shared with TRBD1. This CDR3 has 15 residues. Looked up from germline, CDR1 is KGHDR and CDR2 is SFDVKD. After removal of 4 bases from V and 5 bases from J, the junction contained 5 bases not matched to a gene. The CDR3, as DNA: TGTGCCACCAGTGAAGCGGGACAGGGTGACAATGAGCAGTTCTTC. Its translation is CATSEAGQGDNEQFF.

V and J are TRBV7-9 and TRBJ2-1, with D tentatively TRBD2 (6 bases). CDR3 length: 15 residues. The V end was cut by 4 bases, the J end by 4 bases, with 14 bases between. Per germline, CDR1 SEHNR and CDR2 FQNEAQ (reference sequence). The CDR3 bases are TGTGCCAGCAGCTCTAAGGGTAGCGGATACAATGAGCAGTTCTTC. Translated: CASSSKGSGYNEQFF.

The rearrangement joins TRBV28 to TRBJ2-3, with 7 bases lining up with TRBD1. Trimming cost V 5 bases and J 0 bases; bases outside gene matches: 8. CDR1 is MDHEN, CDR2 SYDVKM, per germline. This CDR3 comprises 16 residues. The CDR3 reads CASSPVTGDSTDTQYF. CDR3 coding DNA: TGTGCCAGCAGTCCAGTAACAGGGGACAGCACAGATACGCAGTATTTT.

The rearrangement links TRBV5-6 to TRBJ2-3, with D unresolved. The CDR3 covers 13 residues. CDR1 is SGHDT, CDR2 YYEEEE, per germline. V shed 2 bases and J shed 5 bases, with 9 bases lying between them. The CDR3, as DNA: TGTGCCAGCAGCTTCCGCAGCCGAGATACGCAGTATTTT. As protein: CASSFRSRDTQYF.

This chain links TRBV7-2 with TRBJ2-1, with TRBD2 identical over 9 bases. The V segment lost 1 base and the J segment 3 bases; nucleotides outside the gene matches: 4. This CDR3 comprises 16 residues. Germline assignment: CDR1 SGHTA and CDR2 FQGNSA. CDR3 DNA sequence: TGTGCCAGCAGCTTAGGCAATAGCGGGAGCTACAATGAGCAGTTCTTC. This encodes CASSLGNSGSYNEQFF.

The chain couples TRBV15 to TRBJ1-1; D is possibly TRBD1 (6 bases). The CDR3 loop spans 14 amino acids. The V gene's germline CDR1 is LNHNV and CDR2 YYDKDF (reference sequence). Trimming took 4 bases from V and 4 from J, leaving 13 bases between them. CDR3 nucleotide sequence: TGTGCCACCAGCAAAGCCTCAGGGGCCACTGAAGCTTTCTTT. It encodes CATSKASGATEAFF.

The V call is TRBV5-4, the J call TRBJ2-1; D is possibly TRBD1 or TRBD2 (5 bases each). Germline V gene data show CDR1 as SGHNT and CDR2 as YYREEE (reference sequence). The CDR3 is 15 amino acids. Trimming stripped 1 base from V and 9 bases from J, with 17 bases between. CDR3 coding DNA: TGTGCCAGCAGCTTGCGGCAGGCCATTGGGGGTGAGCAGTTCTTC. Its translation: CASSLRQAIGGEQFF. Full variable domain (outside the CDR3, taken from reference TRBV5-4 and TRBJ2-1): ETGVTQSPTHLIKTRGQQVTLRCSSQSGHNTVSWYQQALGQGPQFIFQYYREEENGRGNFPPRFSGLQFPNYSSELNVNALELDDSALYLCASSLRQAIGGEQFFGPGTRLTVL.

The chain recombines TRBV3-1 with TRBJ2-7; unclear D gene. There are 16 residues in the CDR3. Germline CDR1 and CDR2: LGHDT and YNNKEL (reference sequence). The V end was cut by 0 bases, the J end by 4 bases, with 16 bases between. The CDR3 loop reads CASSQEVGRAPYEQYF. The DNA of the CDR3 is TGTGCCAGCAGCCAAGAAGTAGGTAGGGCGCCGTACGAGCAGTACTTC.

The chain employs TRBV25-1 and TRBJ2-2, with a weak D call TRBD2 (6 bases). V was clipped by 8 bases and J by 6 bases, with 13 bases between them. This CDR3 has 13 residues. The germline V gene has CDR1 MGHDK and CDR2 SYGVNS. The CDR3 nucleotides read TGTGCCAGCCGTATAGGAGGGGCCGGGGAGCTGTTTTTT. Protein sequence: CASRIGGAGELFF.

This chain uses TRBV7-9 with TRBJ2-3; possible D gene TRBD1, 5 bases. V was clipped by 1 base and J by 3 bases, with 11 bases between them. The CDR3 contains 15 residues. Germline V CDR1 and CDR2: SEHNR, FQNEAQ (reference sequence). CDR3 in DNA: TGTGCCAGCAGCTTAGGGTTAGGGGCGACAGATACGCAGTATTTT. Translation: CASSLGLGATDTQYF. The full variable domain, with the rest looked up from reference TRBV7-9 and TRBJ2-3, is DTGVSQNPRHKITKRGQNVTFRCDPISEHNRLYWYRQTLGQGPEFLTYFQNEAQLEKSRLLSDRFSAERPKGSFSTLEIQRTEQGDSAMYLCASSLGLGATDTQYFGPGTRLTVL.

The genes are TRBV12-3 or TRBV12-4 and TRBJ2-7; possibly TRBD1 for D (5 bases). V was clipped by 1 base and J by 10 bases, with 8 bases between them. The CDR3 covers 11 residues. CDR3 protein: CASSLEGVQYF. DNA for the CDR3: TGTGCCAGCAGTTTAGAAGGGGTTCAGTACTTC.

This clonotype was seen a handful of times. The chain employs TRBV27 and TRBJ2-7; the D is unclear. Germline loops: CDR1 MNHEY, CDR2 SMNVEV (reference sequence). V dropped 2 bases and J dropped 2 bases, with 7 bases sitting between them. This CDR3 contains 13 residues. The CDR3 DNA is TGTGCCAGCAGTTTAGGGCGAACCTACGAGCAGTACTTC. It translates to CASSLGRTYEQYF.

The chain links TRBV30 to TRBJ2-5, with 7 bases identical to TRBD1. CDR1 GTSNPN and CDR2 SVGIG come from the germline V gene (reference sequence). The junction had 3 bases not matched to a gene; V was cut back by 6 bases and J by 2 bases. The CDR3 runs 12 residues. CDR3 sequence: CACDRAQETQYF. Written as DNA, the CDR3 is TGTGCCTGCGACAGGGCGCAAGAGACCCAGTACTTC.

The CDR3, as DNA: TGCAGTGCCAGAACAGCCCCCTCCTACAATGAGCAGTTCTTC. This encodes CSARTAPSYNEQFF. The chain has TRBV20-1 and TRBJ2-1; D not resolved. This CDR3 region has 14 residues. V was pared by 6 bases and J by 0 bases, with 12 bases between. From germline, CDR1 is DFQATT and CDR2 SNEGSKA (reference sequence).

CDR3 in amino acids: CASSLGAGGHEQYF. Written as DNA, the CDR3 is TGTGCCAGCAGCTTAGGAGCGGGAGGCCACGAGCAGTACTTC. The chain is built from TRBV7-9 and TRBJ2-7; 9 bases agree with TRBD2. After removal of 1 base from V and 5 bases from J, the junction contained 3 bases not matched to a gene. Germline CDR1 and CDR2: SEHNR and FQNEAQ (reference sequence). This CDR3 is 14 amino acids long.

This chain connects TRBV16 to TRBJ1-2; D is possibly TRBD1 (6 bases). From germline, CDR1 is KGHSY and CDR2 FQNENV. V lost 0 bases and J 3 bases, leaving 8 bases between the germline ends. This CDR3 has 14 residues. DNA for the CDR3: TGTGCCAGCAGCCAATCGGACAGATACTATGGCTACACCTTC. It translates to CASSQSDRYYGYTF. Drawing the rest from reference TRBV16 and TRBJ1-2, the complete variable domain is GEEVAQTPKHLVRGEGQKAKLYCAPIKGHSYVFWYQQVLKNEFKFLISFQNENVFDETGMPKERFSAKCLPNSPCSLEIQATKLEDSAVYFCASSQSDRYYGYTFGSGTRLTVV.